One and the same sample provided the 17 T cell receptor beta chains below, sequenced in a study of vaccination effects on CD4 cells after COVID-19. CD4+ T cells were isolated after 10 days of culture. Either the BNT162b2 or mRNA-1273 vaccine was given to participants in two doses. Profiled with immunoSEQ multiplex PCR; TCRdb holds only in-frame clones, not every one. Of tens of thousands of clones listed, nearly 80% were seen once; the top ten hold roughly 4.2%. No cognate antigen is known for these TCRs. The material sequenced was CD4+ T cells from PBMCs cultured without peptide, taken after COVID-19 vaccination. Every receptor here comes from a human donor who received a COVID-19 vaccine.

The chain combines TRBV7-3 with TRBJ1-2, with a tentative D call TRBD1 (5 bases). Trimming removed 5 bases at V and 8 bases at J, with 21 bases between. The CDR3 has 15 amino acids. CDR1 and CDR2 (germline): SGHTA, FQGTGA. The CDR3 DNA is TGTGCCAGCAGCCAGCTTGGGGCGTCGCGGGAAGGCTACACCTTC. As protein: CASSQLGASREGYTF. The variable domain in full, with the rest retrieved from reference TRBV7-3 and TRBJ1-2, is GAGVSQTPSNKVTEKGKYVELRCDPISGHTALYWYRQSLGQGPEFLIYFQGTGAADDSGLPNDRFFAVRPEGSVSTLKIQRTERGDSAVYLCASSQLGASREGYTFGSGTRLTVV.

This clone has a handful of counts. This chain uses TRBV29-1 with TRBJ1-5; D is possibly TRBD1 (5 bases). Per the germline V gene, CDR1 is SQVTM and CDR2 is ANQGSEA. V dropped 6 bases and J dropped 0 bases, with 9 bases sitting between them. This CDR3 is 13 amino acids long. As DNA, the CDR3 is TGCAGCGTGCGCACAGGTAGCAATCAGCCCCAGCATTTT. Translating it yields CSVRTGSNQPQHF.

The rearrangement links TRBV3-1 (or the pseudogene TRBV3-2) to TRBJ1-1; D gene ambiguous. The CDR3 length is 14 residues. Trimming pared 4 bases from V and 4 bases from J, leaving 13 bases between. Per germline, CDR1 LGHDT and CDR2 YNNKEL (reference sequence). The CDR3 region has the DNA TGTGCCAGCAGCCCCTCTGTTTGGGGCACTGAAGCTTTCTTT. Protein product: CASSPSVWGTEAFF.

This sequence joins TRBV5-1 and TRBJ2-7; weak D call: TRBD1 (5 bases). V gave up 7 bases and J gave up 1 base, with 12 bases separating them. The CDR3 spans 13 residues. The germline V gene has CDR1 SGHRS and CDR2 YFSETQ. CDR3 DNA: TGCGCCAGCGGCACGACAGTATCCTACGAGCAGTACTTC. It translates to CASGTTVSYEQYF. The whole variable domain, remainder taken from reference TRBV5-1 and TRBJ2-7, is KAGVTQTPRYLIKTRGQQVTLSCSPISGHRSVSWYQQTPGQGLQFLFEYFSETQRNKGNFPGRFSGRQFSNSRSEMNVSTLELGDSALYLCASGTTVSYEQYFGPGTRLTVT.

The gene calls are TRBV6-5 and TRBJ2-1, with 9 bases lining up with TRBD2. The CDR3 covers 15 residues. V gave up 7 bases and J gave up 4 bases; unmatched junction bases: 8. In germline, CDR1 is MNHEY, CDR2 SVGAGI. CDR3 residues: CASTSREGYYNEQFF. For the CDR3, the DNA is TGTGCCAGCACTTCGCGGGAGGGCTATTACAATGAGCAGTTCTTC.

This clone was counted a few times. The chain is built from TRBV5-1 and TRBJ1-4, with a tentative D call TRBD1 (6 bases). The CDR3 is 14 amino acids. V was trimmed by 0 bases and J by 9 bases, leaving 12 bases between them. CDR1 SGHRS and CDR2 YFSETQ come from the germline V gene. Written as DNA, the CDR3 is TGCGCCAGCAGCTTGGAGGTCAGGGACAAAAAACTGTTTTTT. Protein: CASSLEVRDKKLFF.

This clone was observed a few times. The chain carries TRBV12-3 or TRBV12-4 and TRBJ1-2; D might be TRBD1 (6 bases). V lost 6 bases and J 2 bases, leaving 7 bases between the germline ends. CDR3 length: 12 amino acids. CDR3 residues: CASSDRNYGYTF. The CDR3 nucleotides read TGTGCCAGCAGCGACAGGAACTATGGCTACACCTTC.

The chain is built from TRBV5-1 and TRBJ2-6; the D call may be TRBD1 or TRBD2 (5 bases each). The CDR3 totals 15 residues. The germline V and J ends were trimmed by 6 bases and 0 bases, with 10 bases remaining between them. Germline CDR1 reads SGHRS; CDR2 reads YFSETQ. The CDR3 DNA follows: TGCGCCAGCACGAGGGGCACCTCTGGGGCCAACGTCCTGACTTTC. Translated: CASTRGTSGANVLTF.

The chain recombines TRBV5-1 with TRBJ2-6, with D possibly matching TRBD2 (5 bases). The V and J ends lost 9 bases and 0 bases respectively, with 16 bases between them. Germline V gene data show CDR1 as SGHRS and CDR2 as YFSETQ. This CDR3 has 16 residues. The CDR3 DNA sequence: TGCGCCACTGGGAGCGGCGGGCACTCTGGGGCCAACGTCCTGACTTTC. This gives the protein CATGSGGHSGANVLTF. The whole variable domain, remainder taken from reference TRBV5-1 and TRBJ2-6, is KAGVTQTPRYLIKTRGQQVTLSCSPISGHRSVSWYQQTPGQGLQFLFEYFSETQRNKGNFPGRFSGRQFSNSRSEMNVSTLELGDSALYLCATGSGGHSGANVLTFGAGSRLTVL.

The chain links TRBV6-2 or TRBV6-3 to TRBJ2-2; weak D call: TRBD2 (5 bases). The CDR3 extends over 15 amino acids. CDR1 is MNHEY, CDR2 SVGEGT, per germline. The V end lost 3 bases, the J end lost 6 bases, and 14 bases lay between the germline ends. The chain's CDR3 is CASSYTGRGPGELFF. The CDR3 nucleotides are TGTGCCAGCAGTTATACGGGGAGAGGGCCCGGGGAGCTGTTTTTT.

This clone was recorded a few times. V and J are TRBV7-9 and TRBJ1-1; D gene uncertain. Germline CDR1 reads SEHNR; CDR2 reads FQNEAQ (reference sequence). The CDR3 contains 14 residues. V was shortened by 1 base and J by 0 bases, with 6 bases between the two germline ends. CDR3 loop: CASSLGPMNTEAFF. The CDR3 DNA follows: TGTGCCAGCAGCTTAGGGCCTATGAACACTGAAGCTTTCTTT.

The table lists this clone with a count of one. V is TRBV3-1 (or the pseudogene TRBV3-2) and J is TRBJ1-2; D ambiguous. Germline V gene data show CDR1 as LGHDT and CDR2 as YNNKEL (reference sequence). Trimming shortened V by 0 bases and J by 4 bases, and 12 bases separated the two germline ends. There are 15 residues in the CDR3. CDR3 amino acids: CASSQELLAAYGYTF. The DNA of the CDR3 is TGTGCCAGCAGCCAAGAACTCTTGGCAGCCTATGGCTACACCTTC.

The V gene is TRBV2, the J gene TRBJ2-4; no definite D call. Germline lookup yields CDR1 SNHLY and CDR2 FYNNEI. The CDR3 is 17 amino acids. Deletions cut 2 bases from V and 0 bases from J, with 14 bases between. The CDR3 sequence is CASSERVAGLAKNIQYF. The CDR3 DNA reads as TGTGCCAGCAGTGAAAGGGTGGCAGGTTTAGCCAAAAACATTCAGTACTTC.

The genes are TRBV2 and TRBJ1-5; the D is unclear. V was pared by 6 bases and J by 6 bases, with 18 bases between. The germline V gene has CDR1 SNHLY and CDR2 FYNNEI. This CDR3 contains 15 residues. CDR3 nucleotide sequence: TGTGCCAGCAGGTTTCGGGTAACTGGGAGTCAGCCCCAGCATTTT. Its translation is CASRFRVTGSQPQHF.

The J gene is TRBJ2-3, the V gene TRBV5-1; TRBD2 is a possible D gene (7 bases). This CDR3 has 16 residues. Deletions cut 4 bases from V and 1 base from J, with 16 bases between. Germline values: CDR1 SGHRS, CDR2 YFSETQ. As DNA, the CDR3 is TGCGCCAGCAGCCCGACCGGCGGGGGCCGCACAGATACGCAGTATTTT. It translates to CASSPTGGGRTDTQYF.

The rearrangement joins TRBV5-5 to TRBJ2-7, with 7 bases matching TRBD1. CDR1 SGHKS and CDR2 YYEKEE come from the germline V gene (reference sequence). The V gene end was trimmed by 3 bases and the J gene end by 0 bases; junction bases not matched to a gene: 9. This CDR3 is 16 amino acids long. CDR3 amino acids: CASSSGTAWSSYEQYF. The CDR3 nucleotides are TGTGCCAGCAGCTCCGGGACAGCCTGGAGCTCCTACGAGCAGTACTTC.

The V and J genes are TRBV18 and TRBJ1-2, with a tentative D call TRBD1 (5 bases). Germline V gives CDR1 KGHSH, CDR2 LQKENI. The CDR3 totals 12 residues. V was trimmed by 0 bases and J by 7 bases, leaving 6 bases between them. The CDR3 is CASSPPQGGYTF. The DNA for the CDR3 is TGTGCCAGCTCACCACCGCAGGGTGGCTACACCTTC.